This entry features one T cell receptor (beta chain) sequence. Germline V lookup: CDR1 GTSNPN, CDR2 SVGIG (reference sequence). With 1 base removed from V and 2 bases from J, the gap between germline ends came to 12 bases. The CDR3 contains 15 residues. This sample was included in a study of blood T cell repertoires in COVID-19. Across the whole study: The samples span acute and convalescent COVID-19 from the United States, Italy and Spain.

The data were produced by immunoSEQ multiplex PCR, yet TCRdb's version contains in-frame clones alone and is incomplete. The sample holds under 400,000 clones, approximately 88% seen once. The sequenced sample consisted of peripheral blood. The V call is TRBV30, the J call TRBJ2-1; a weak D match, TRBD1 (6 bases). The TCR comes from a woman aged 25 to 39 with COVID-19, enrolled during active disease. Here the CDR3 reads CAWSGGHLAYNEQFF. The CDR3 nucleotides are TGTGCCTGGAGTGGGGGACACCTAGCCTACAATGAGCAGTTCTTC. The full variable domain, completed using reference TRBV30 and TRBJ2-1, is SQTIHQWPATLVQPVGSPLSLECTVEGTSNPNLYWYRQAAGRGLQLLFYSVGIGQISSEVPQNLSASRPQDRQFILSSKKLLLSDSGFYLCAWSGGHLAYNEQFFGPGTRLTVL.